This T cell receptor beta chain was captured by sequencing in a study of naive and memory T cell subsets. Overall study results and limits: RNA-based TCR counts may shift with T cell activation and differentiation.

This clonotype was picked up many times. Antigen: not known. V lost 5 bases and J lost 7, with 21 bases in between. The V gene's germline CDR1 is MNHEY and CDR2 SMNVEV (reference sequence). The CDR3 has 17 residues. Two oligonucleotides, mixed equimolar, formed the beta constant-region primer covering TRBC1 and TRBC2. Each CDR3 protein gets one entry after TCRdb re-called the UMI-ligation and nested PCR reads with MiXCR. The sample has some 150,000 distinct CDR3 sequences; around 15% are singletons. The source of this sequence is a human donor in good health. The V call is TRBV27, the J call TRBJ1-6; the D is unclear. Material: naive CD4+ T cells from blood. CDR3 region: CASSPFGIAPRNSPLHF. The DNA for the CDR3 is TGTGCCAGCAGTCCCTTTGGGATCGCCCCCCGAAATTCACCCCTCCACTTT.